The 16 T cell receptor beta chains below were found in one sample sequenced in a study of metastatic and nonmetastatic thyroid tumors. TCRdb reanalyzed the PCR reads via MiXCR. The profile covers approximately 79,000 clones, with roughly 8.6% appearing a single time and approximately 8.8% taken by the ten largest. There were no patients who had received any treatment before thyroid surgery. Sequenced input: blood. The receptors stem from a female donor with papillary thyroid cancer or a benign thyroid nodule (not recorded which). Some clones in this sample may be carry-over from other donors' samples.

The table lists this clone with many counts. The CDR3 nucleotides read TGCGCCAGCAGCGTATCCCCACGGGGGGCAGATACGCAGTATTTT. The encoded protein is CASSVSPRGADTQYF. The chain employs TRBV5-1 and TRBJ2-3; the match to TRBD2 covers 7 bases. The germline V gene encodes CDR1 SGHRS and CDR2 YFSETQ. V lost 4 bases to trimming and J lost 4 bases; unmatched junction nucleotides: 9. This CDR3 has 15 amino acids.

The chain recombines TRBV6-2 or TRBV6-3 with TRBJ2-7, with D unresolved. Trimming pared 0 bases from V and 4 bases from J, leaving 10 bases between. The CDR3 has 14 amino acids. CDR1 and CDR2 (germline): MNHEY, SVGEGT. CDR3 sequence: CASSYSKASYEQYF. CDR3 in DNA: TGTGCCAGCAGTTACTCGAAGGCAAGTTACGAGCAGTACTTC.

The sample holds many counts of this clone. The gene calls are TRBV19 and TRBJ2-7, with TRBD1 identical over 9 bases. The CDR3 totals 15 residues. J lost 7 bases, V lost 6 bases, and 13 bases had no gene match. From germline, CDR1 is LNHDA and CDR2 SQIVND (reference sequence). The CDR3 loop is CASSNRDRDFQEQYF. The CDR3 DNA reads as TGTGCCAGTAGCAACCGGGACAGGGACTTTCAAGAGCAGTACTTC.

The rearrangement joins TRBV9 to TRBJ1-2; no definite D call. The length of the CDR3 is 12 residues. Trimming cost V 3 bases and J 6 bases, with 9 bases left between them. Germline values: CDR1 SGDLS, CDR2 YYNGEE. The CDR3 sequence: CASSATLDGYTF. In DNA form, the CDR3 reads TGTGCCAGCAGCGCCACCTTAGATGGCTACACCTTC.

This clone was seen many times. Other nucleotide sequences in the sample specify the same CDR3. V gene TRBV6-1 combines with J gene TRBJ2-6, with D tentatively TRBD2 (6 bases). There are 16 residues in the CDR3. Germline V gene data show CDR1 as MNHNS and CDR2 as SASEGT. Trimming took 6 bases from V and 3 from J, leaving 15 bases between them. The CDR3 loop reads CASRPRGPVGANVLTF. CDR3 sequence (DNA): TGTGCCAGCAGGCCGCGGGGCCCGGTTGGGGCCAACGTCCTGACTTTC.

This clone occurred once. V usage is TRBV18 and J usage is TRBJ1-1; D is ambiguous. From germline, CDR1 is KGHSH and CDR2 LQKENI. This CDR3 is 14 amino acids long. The V and J ends lost 3 bases and 0 bases respectively, with 8 bases between them. The CDR3 region is CASSPSDMNTEAFF. Written as DNA, the CDR3 is TGTGCCAGCTCACCCTCGGATATGAACACTGAAGCTTTCTTT.

The sample holds many counts of this clone. The gene calls are TRBV11-2 and TRBJ2-7; 7 bases align to TRBD2. CDR1 is SGHAT, CDR2 FQNNGV, per germline. Unmatched junction bases numbered 11, after V lost 5 bases and J lost 4 bases. The CDR3 extends over 15 amino acids. The CDR3 loop is CASSPHGSGEYEQYF. The CDR3 bases are TGTGCCAGCAGCCCCCACGGCAGCGGGGAGTACGAGCAGTACTTC. Using reference TRBV11-2 and TRBJ2-7 for the parts outside the CDR3, the full variable domain is EAGVAQSPRYKIIEKRQSVAFWCNPISGHATLYWYQQILGQGPKLLIQFQNNGVVDDSQLPKDRFSAERLKGVDSTLKIQPAKLEDSAVYLCASSPHGSGEYEQYFGPGTRLTVT.

This clone was counted ten times or more. This chain connects TRBV12-3 or TRBV12-4 to TRBJ1-4; TRBD1 might be the D (5 bases). The CDR3 sequence is 14 residues long. The germline V and J ends were trimmed by 8 bases and 8 bases, with 18 bases remaining between them. In nucleotides, the CDR3 is TGTGCCAGCGCACCGGCTAAGGACAAGGAAAAACTGTTTTTT. It encodes CASAPAKDKEKLFF.

This clone was counted a few times. This chain connects TRBV6-8 to TRBJ2-7; D ambiguous. This CDR3 is built from 11 residues. The germline gives CDR1 MNHGY, CDR2 SAAAGT. V lost 7 bases and J lost 4, with 8 bases in between. This CDR3 is CASKVAYEQYF. The CDR3 nucleotides read TGTGCCAGCAAGGTTGCATACGAGCAGTACTTC.

This clone was seen many times. This sequence joins TRBV4-1 and TRBJ2-7; a weak D match, TRBD1 (5 bases). The CDR3 runs 15 residues. CDR1 is MGHRA, CDR2 YSYEKL, per germline. Trimming left V 4 bases short and J 3 bases short, with 16 bases between. This CDR3 is CASSPSRQGNYEQYF. Written as DNA, the CDR3 is TGCGCCAGCAGCCCATCAAGGCAGGGAAACTACGAGCAGTACTTC.

There are many counts of this clone. The identical CDR3 is also encoded by other nucleotide sequences in the sample. V gene TRBV5-8 combines with J gene TRBJ2-7; the match to TRBD2 covers 7 bases. Germline CDR1 SGHTS, CDR2 YDEGEE. The CDR3 consists of 14 residues. The J segment lost 6 bases and the V segment lost 1 base, leaving 7 bases of the junction unmatched. This CDR3 is CASSLSGGGSEQYF. The CDR3 nucleotides read TGTGCCAGCAGCTTGTCGGGGGGAGGCTCCGAGCAGTACTTC.

This clone was seen at least ten times. Distinct nucleotide sequences in the sample also encode this CDR3. The CDR3 here is CASSERLVEQYF. CDR3 sequence (DNA): TGTGCCAGCAGCGAAAGGTTGGTCGAGCAGTACTTC. The gene calls are TRBV2 and TRBJ2-7; no clear D gene. Deletions cut 6 bases from V and 6 bases from J, with 12 bases between. The CDR3 loop spans 12 amino acids. Germline assignment: CDR1 SNHLY and CDR2 FYNNEI. The full variable domain, rest sourced from reference TRBV2 and TRBJ2-7, is EPEVTQTPSHQVTQMGQEVILRCVPISNHLYFYWYRQILGQKVEFLVSFYNNEISEKSEIFDDQFSVERPDGSNFTLKIRSTKLEDSAMYFCASSERLVEQYFGPGTRLTVT.

This clone was detected many times. V usage is TRBV7-3 and J usage is TRBJ2-2; tentative D call: TRBD2 (5 bases). CDR1 and CDR2 from the germline V gene are SGHTA and FQGTGA. Trimming cost V 6 bases and J 6 bases, with 20 bases left between them. The CDR3 has 16 amino acids. CDR3 protein: CASRTTGSANAGELFF. CDR3 nucleotide sequence: TGTGCCAGCAGGACCACGGGGTCGGCTAATGCCGGGGAGCTGTTTTTT.

In its sample, this clone was seen many times. The chain is built from TRBV7-9 and TRBJ2-1, with D perhaps TRBD1 or TRBD2 (5 bases each). Germline V gene sequence: CDR1 SEHNR, CDR2 FQNEAQ (reference sequence). Trimming removed 5 bases at V and 0 bases at J, with 11 bases between. This CDR3 is 15 amino acids long. The CDR3 nucleotides read TGTGCCAGCAGCGGGACGCGGAGCTCCTACAATGAGCAGTTCTTC. The encoded protein is CASSGTRSSYNEQFF.

The chain is built from TRBV28 and TRBJ2-7; the match to TRBD2 covers 16 bases. V lost 5 bases and J lost 4; bases outside the gene matches: 11. CDR3 length: 18 amino acids. The germline V gene encodes CDR1 MDHEN and CDR2 SYDVKM. Written as DNA, the CDR3 is TGTGCCAGCAGTGCGGGACTAGCGGGAGGGCCGATATCTTACGAGCAGTACTTC. This codes for CASSAGLAGGPISYEQYF.

This clone was observed many times. The chain has TRBV20-1 and TRBJ1-1, with D tentatively TRBD1 (5 bases). CDR3 length equals 13 residues. In germline, CDR1 is DFQATT, CDR2 SNEGSKA (reference sequence). V was shortened by 0 bases and J by 7 bases, with 12 bases between the two germline ends. DNA of the CDR3: TGCAGTGCTAGAGATACAGGAGACGTTGAAGCTTTCTTT. It yields the protein CSARDTGDVEAFF.